This paragraph reports one T cell receptor beta chain. Its antigen is not identified. Every subset had its genomic DNA shared out evenly among several immunoSEQ plates. The protocol was immunoSEQ multiplex PCR, while the TCRdb copy is restricted to in-frame clones and leaves out a portion. The profile covers about 500,000 clones, with 60% to 80% appearing a single time and about 12% taken by the ten largest. It was tens of millions of PBMCs that unsorted samples used for genomic DNA. This sample is part of a study of shared clonotypes between healthy human individuals. Study results and caveats: The study sampled only blood, and tissue repertoires likely differ.

Germline loops: CDR1 MDHEN, CDR2 SYDVKM. The CDR3 has 14 amino acids. V was shortened by 2 bases and J by 2 bases, with 7 bases between the two germline ends. Sequences were obtained from PBMCs. This chain uses TRBV28 with TRBJ2-1; D gene uncertain. This sequence was found in a woman aged 40 to 49 in good health. Some clones in this sample may be carry-over from other donors' samples. DNA of the CDR3: TGTGCCAGCAGTTTAGGTACCGCCTACAATGAGCAGTTCTTC. It encodes CASSLGTAYNEQFF.